The sequence of this T cell receptor (beta chain) was determined in a study of shared clonotypes between healthy human individuals. CDR1 is SEHNR, CDR2 FQNEAQ, per germline (reference sequence). The CDR3 covers 13 residues. V lost 6 bases and J lost 3; bases outside the gene matches: 5. Investigators spread the genomic DNA of each subset evenly over several immunoSEQ plates. Each replicate PCR on the sorted subsets used 200 to 250 ng DNA (roughly 32,000 T cell genomes). The table came from immunoSEQ multiplex PCR; TCRdb's copy has only in-frame clones and leaves some out. This table has 1.6 million or so clones, roughly 96% appearing once.

The clonotype comes from a man aged 30 to 39 in good health. This chain joins TRBV7-9 and TRBJ2-7; TRBD2 agrees at 7 bases. The sequencing sample was made of naive CD4+ T cells sorted from blood. This sample's subset: CD45RA+ positively selected. CDR3 sequence reads: CASSRLADYEQYF. DNA for the CDR3: TGTGCCAGCAGTCGACTAGCAGACTACGAGCAGTACTTC. Full variable domain (remainder filled in from reference TRBV7-9 and TRBJ2-7): DTGVSQNPRHKITKRGQNVTFRCDPISEHNRLYWYRQTLGQGPEFLTYFQNEAQLEKSRLLSDRFSAERPKGSFSTLEIQRTEQGDSAMYLCASSRLADYEQYFGPGTRLTVT.